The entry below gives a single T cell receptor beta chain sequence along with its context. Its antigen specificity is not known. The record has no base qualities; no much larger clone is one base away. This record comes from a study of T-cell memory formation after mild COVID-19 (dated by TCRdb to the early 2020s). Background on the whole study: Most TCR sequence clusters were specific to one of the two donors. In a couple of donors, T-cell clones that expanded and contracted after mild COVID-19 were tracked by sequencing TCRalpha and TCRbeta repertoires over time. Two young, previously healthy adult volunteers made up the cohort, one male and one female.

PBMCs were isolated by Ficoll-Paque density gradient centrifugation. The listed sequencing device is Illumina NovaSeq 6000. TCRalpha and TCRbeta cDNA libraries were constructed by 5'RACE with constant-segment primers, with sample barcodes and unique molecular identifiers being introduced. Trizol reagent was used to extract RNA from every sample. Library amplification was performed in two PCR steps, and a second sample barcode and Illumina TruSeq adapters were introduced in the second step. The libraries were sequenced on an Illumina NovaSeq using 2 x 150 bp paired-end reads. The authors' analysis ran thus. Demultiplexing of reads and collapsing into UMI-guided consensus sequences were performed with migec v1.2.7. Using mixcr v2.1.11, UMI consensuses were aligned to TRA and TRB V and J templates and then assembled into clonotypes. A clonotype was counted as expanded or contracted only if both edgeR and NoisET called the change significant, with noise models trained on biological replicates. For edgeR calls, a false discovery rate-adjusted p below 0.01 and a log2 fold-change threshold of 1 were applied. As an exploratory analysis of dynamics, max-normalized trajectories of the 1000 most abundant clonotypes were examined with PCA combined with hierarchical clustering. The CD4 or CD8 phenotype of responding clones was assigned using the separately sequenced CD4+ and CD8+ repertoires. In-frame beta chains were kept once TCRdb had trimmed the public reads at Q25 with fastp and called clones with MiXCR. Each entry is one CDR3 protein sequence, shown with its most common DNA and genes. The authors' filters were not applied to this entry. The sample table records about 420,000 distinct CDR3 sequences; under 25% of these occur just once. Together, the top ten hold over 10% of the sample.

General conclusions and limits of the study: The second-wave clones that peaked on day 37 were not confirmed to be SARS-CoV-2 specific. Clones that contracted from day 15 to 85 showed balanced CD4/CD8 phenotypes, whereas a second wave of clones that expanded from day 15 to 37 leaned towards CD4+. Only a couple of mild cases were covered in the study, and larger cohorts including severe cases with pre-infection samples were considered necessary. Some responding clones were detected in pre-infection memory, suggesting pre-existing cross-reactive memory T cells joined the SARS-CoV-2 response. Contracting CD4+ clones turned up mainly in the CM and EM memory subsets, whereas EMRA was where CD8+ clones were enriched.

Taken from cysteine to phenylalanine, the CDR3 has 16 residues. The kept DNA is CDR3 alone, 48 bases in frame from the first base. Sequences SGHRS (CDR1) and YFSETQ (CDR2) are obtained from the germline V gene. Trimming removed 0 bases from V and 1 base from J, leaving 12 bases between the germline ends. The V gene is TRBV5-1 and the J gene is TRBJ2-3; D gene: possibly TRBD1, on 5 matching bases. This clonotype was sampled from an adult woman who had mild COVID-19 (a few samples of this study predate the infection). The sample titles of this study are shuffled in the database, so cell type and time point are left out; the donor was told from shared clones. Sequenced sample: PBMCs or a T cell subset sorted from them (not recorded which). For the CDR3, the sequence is CASSLEGVGGTDTQYF. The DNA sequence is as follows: TGCGCCAGCAGCTTGGAGGGCGTAGGGGGCACAGATACGCAGTATTTT.